Included here is one T cell receptor (beta chain) sequence, with context. The antigen remains undetermined. Generated by immunoSEQ multiplex PCR, the TCRdb table keeps only in-frame clones and is missing some. The table has about 36,000 clones, over 60% seen once. The source of the sample is a study of CD4 T cells in relation to SARS-CoV-2 and coronaviruses. Study-wide results and caveats: No donor gave both pre-pandemic and post-infection samples.

Material: memory CD4+ T cells from PBMCs, cultured in vitro. The TCR was taken from an adult with COVID-19.

The CDR3 reads CSDRGGETQYF. The CDR3 DNA is TGCAGTGACAGGGGTGGAGAGACCCAGTACTTC. V usage is TRBV20-1 and J usage is TRBJ2-5; 7 nucleotides match TRBD1. Looked up from germline, CDR1 is DFQATT and CDR2 is SNEGSKA (reference sequence). The V and J ends lost 7 bases and 4 bases, in that order; junction bases with no gene match: 3. The CDR3 totals 11 residues.